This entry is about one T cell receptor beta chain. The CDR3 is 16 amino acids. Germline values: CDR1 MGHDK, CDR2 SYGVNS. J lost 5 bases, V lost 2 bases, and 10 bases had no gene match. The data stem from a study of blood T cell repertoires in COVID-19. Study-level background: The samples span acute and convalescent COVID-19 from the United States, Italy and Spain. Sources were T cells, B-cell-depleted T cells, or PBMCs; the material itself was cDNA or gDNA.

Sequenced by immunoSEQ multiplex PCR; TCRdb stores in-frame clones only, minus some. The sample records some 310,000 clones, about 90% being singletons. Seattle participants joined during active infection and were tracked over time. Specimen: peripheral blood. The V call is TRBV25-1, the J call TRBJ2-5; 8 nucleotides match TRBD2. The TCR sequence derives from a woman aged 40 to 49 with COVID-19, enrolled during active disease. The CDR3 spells CASSEGLSGGSETQYF. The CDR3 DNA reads TGTGCCAGCAGTGAAGGGCTCAGCGGGGGTAGTGAGACCCAGTACTTC.